The 11 T cell receptor beta chains listed next were all sequenced from one sample in a study of T cells after posttransplantation cyclophosphamide. Assay: immunoSEQ multiplex PCR; the TCRdb copy retains only in-frame clones and omits some. The data show over 25,000 clones, with none appearing a single time. The sample consisted of PBMCs. The receptors come from a woman in her twenties or thirties in good health and a related stem cell transplant donor.

This clone has at least ten counts. The V call is TRBV19, the J call TRBJ1-5, with 9 bases matching TRBD1. The CDR3 is 13 residues long. Germline V gene lookup returns CDR1 LNHDA and CDR2 SQIVND (reference sequence). The J segment lost 6 bases and the V segment lost 11 bases, leaving 8 bases of the junction unmatched. The CDR3 reads CAGGGQGPQPQHF. The CDR3 DNA is TGTGCCGGCGGAGGACAGGGGCCTCAGCCCCAGCATTTT.

This clone was seen many times. The V call is TRBV19, the J call TRBJ2-5, with D perhaps given as TRBD1 or TRBD2 (6 bases each). V gave up 5 bases and J gave up 3 bases, with 10 bases separating them. Germline CDR1 LNHDA, CDR2 SQIVND (reference sequence). The CDR3 extends over 13 amino acids. The CDR3 DNA reads TGTGCCAGTAGTCCGGAGGGGGAAGAGACCCAGTACTTC. Translated: CASSPEGEETQYF. The variable domain in full, with the rest retrieved from reference TRBV19 and TRBJ2-5, is DGGITQSPKYLFRKEGQNVTLSCEQNLNHDAMYWYRQDPGQGLRLIYYSQIVNDFQKGDIAEGYSVSREKKESFPLTVTSAQKNPTAFYLCASSPEGEETQYFGPGTRLLVL.

In this sample, this clone turned up many times. This sequence joins TRBV6-2 or TRBV6-3 and TRBJ2-3; a weak D match, TRBD2 (7 bases). Germline CDR1 MNHEY, CDR2 SVGEGT. V was clipped by 2 bases and J by 2 bases, with 11 bases between them. The CDR3 covers 15 residues. CDR3 residues: CASSYGGALTDTQYF. In DNA form, the CDR3 reads TGTGCCAGCAGTTACGGGGGGGCACTCACAGATACGCAGTATTTT.

This sequence joins TRBV4-3 and TRBJ2-3, with D uncertain. CDR3 length: 15 residues. Looked up from germline, CDR1 is LGHNA and CDR2 is YSLEER. Trimming left V 0 bases short and J 1 base short, with 8 bases between. The CDR3 spells CASSQEKRGTDTQYF. For the CDR3, the DNA is TGCGCCAGCAGCCAAGAAAAGCGCGGCACAGATACGCAGTATTTT.

This clone has a handful of counts. The chain uses TRBV4-3 and TRBJ2-3; D perhaps matches TRBD2 (5 bases). Germline CDR1 LGHNA, CDR2 YSLEER. The ends were cut back, 0 bases at V and 6 bases at J, with 13 bases in the middle. The CDR3 has 15 amino acids. The CDR3 reads CASSQDHGRADTQYF. In DNA, the CDR3 is TGCGCCAGCAGCCAAGATCACGGGCGGGCCGATACGCAGTATTTT.

The chain combines TRBV7-7 with TRBJ2-5; the D is unclear. V lost 3 bases and J 5 bases, leaving 16 bases between the germline ends. Germline CDR1 and CDR2: SSHAT and FNYEAQ (reference sequence). The CDR3 runs to 15 residues. CDR3 in DNA: TGTGCCAGCAGCTTTGACCGACAAAGGTCGGAGACCCAGTACTTC. It is translated as CASSFDRQRSETQYF.

CDR3 residues: CASSYSRVSTEAFF. CDR3 DNA: TGTGCCAGCAGTTACTCCCGGGTTAGCACTGAAGCTTTCTTT. J is TRBJ1-1 and V is TRBV6-5; D is uncertain. The CDR3 totals 14 residues. Germline lookup yields CDR1 MNHEY and CDR2 SVGAGI. V was trimmed by 0 bases and J by 4 bases, leaving 9 bases between them.

This clone was observed at least ten times. V is TRBV7-3 and J is TRBJ1-1; 7 nucleotides match TRBD1. V lost 5 bases to trimming and J lost 1 base; unmatched junction nucleotides: 4. Germline CDR1 and CDR2: SGHTA and FQGTGA. This CDR3 is 14 amino acids long. As DNA, the CDR3 is TGTGCCAGCAGCGCACGACAGGGGAACACTGAAGCTTTCTTT. Its protein product is CASSARQGNTEAFF.

This clone was detected ten times or more. The rearrangement joins TRBV27 to TRBJ2-5; tentative D call: TRBD2 (6 bases). Germline CDR1 MNHEY, CDR2 SMNVEV (reference sequence). The CDR3 extends over 13 amino acids. Trimming shortened V by 3 bases and J by 5 bases, and 10 bases separated the two germline ends. Here the CDR3 DNA reads TGTGCCAGCAGTTTCACTAGCTTCGAGACCCAGTACTTC. This gives the protein CASSFTSFETQYF.

Ten or more counts support this clone. This sequence joins TRBV6-2 or TRBV6-3 and TRBJ1-6; 7 bases map to TRBD1. Germline CDR1 reads MNHEY; CDR2 reads SVGEGT. J gave up 0 bases and V 8 bases, and 7 bases lay outside the gene matches. The CDR3 runs 16 residues. This CDR3 is CASDPQGGSYNSPLHF. For the CDR3, the DNA is TGTGCCAGCGATCCCCAGGGGGGCTCCTATAATTCACCCCTCCACTTT.

This clone showed up many times. The chain carries TRBV4-1 and TRBJ1-2; D unresolved. The CDR3 contains 14 residues. Trimming removed 0 bases at V and 2 bases at J, with 7 bases between. CDR1 and CDR2 from the germline V gene are MGHRA and YSYEKL. The CDR3 is CASSQERGNYGYTF. The DNA of the CDR3 is TGCGCCAGCAGCCAAGAACGGGGAAACTATGGCTACACCTTC.